The next 6 T cell receptor beta chains were all read from a single sample in a study of blood T cells in healthy people across ages. A sample-barcoded 5' primer and a J-beta primer mix were used in a second PCR of roughly 7 to 11 cycles. TCRdb recomputed calls from the 5' RACE reads with MiXCR, one row per CDR3 protein. The sample holds hundreds of thousands of distinct CDR3 sequences; about 42% are singletons and the top ten take roughly 19%. Sequenced input: blood. These receptor sequences come from a man aged 60 to 75 in good health.

The chain combines TRBV6-1 with TRBJ2-6; maybe TRBD2 (6 bases). Germline-derived CDR1 and CDR2 are MNHNS and SASEGT. The CDR3 length is 15 residues. Deletions cut 4 bases from V and 2 bases from J, with 9 bases between. The CDR3 DNA reads TGTGCCAGCAGTGTGTGGGGGGCTGGGGCCAACGTCCTGACTTTC. This translates into CASSVWGAGANVLTF.

The chain combines TRBV5-1 with TRBJ2-5; D is unresolved. Per the germline V gene, CDR1 is SGHRS and CDR2 is YFSETQ. This CDR3 has 16 residues. With 3 bases removed from V and 2 bases from J, the gap between germline ends came to 17 bases. CDR3 in amino acids: CASSSDQPNSQETQYF. The CDR3 DNA reads as TGCGCCAGCAGCTCCGACCAACCGAATTCACAAGAGACCCAGTACTTC.

This clonotype was seen only a few times. The chain employs TRBV20-1 and TRBJ1-2; D is undetermined. Germline-derived CDR1 and CDR2 are DFQATT and SNEGSKA (reference sequence). The CDR3 covers 11 residues. The V and J ends lost 6 bases and 8 bases respectively, with 13 bases between them. CDR3 sequence reads: CSAPSFGGYTF. The DNA for the CDR3 is TGCAGTGCCCCCTCGTTCGGGGGCTACACCTTC.

The V and J genes are TRBV28 and TRBJ2-1; 8 bases fit TRBD2. From germline, CDR1 is MDHEN and CDR2 SYDVKM. The CDR3 loop spans 15 amino acids. With V trimmed by 3 bases and J by 7 bases, 8 bases remained unmatched. The CDR3 loop is CASSFAGGANNEQFF. The CDR3 bases are TGTGCCAGCAGTTTCGCGGGGGGCGCGAATAATGAGCAGTTCTTC.

V and J are TRBV20-1 and TRBJ1-5, with D possibly matching TRBD1 (6 bases). The germline CDR1 and CDR2 sequences are DFQATT and SNEGSKA (reference sequence). The CDR3 length is 15 residues. Between the trimmed V and J ends, which lost 6 bases and 7 bases, there was a span of 22 bases. CDR3 sequence reads: CSARKAGDFRQPQHF. CDR3 nucleotides: TGCAGTGCACGGAAGGCAGGGGATTTTCGACAGCCCCAGCATTTT.

V usage is TRBV3-1 and J usage is TRBJ1-2; unclear D gene. This CDR3 spans 15 amino acids. V was clipped by 4 bases and J by 0 bases, with 12 bases between them. Germline V CDR1 and CDR2: LGHDT, YNNKEL (reference sequence). In DNA, the CDR3 is TGTGCCAGCAGCCCCCCCAACACCGCTAACTATGGCTACACCTTC. This gives the protein CASSPPNTANYGYTF.